This T cell receptor (beta chain) was documented in a study of T cells in localized non-small cell lung cancer (dated by TCRdb to 2019 to 2021). For the study in its entirety: T cell repertoires of fewer than 250 early-stage NSCLC patients were analyzed, with tumors being compared against uninvolved tumor-adjacent lungs. The cohort consisted of 200 to 300 treatment-naive NSCLC patients whose localized lung tumors had been resected. The mean age of the NSCLC patients was less than 70 years, with approximately 130 men and 110 or so women.

At diagnosis, peripheral blood, uninvolved tumor-adjacent lung and tumor were collected and stored as a combination of fresh-frozen and FFPE material. Blood samples were analyzed as peripheral blood mononuclear cells for TCR repertoire profiling. Note on this clone: What antigen it recognizes has not been identified. Base qualities are not provided; no much larger clone lies one nucleotide away.

V is cut by 11 bases and J by 1 base, and the space between the germline ends is 15 bases. Taken from the germline V gene (reference sequence), the CDR1 and CDR2 loops are MNHNY and SVGAGI. The CDR3, from cysteine to phenylalanine, totals 14 residues. Only the CDR3 portion is preserved as DNA: 42 bases, with reading frame beginning at the first base. Overall study results and their limits: Longer overall survival was associated with higher T cell density in blood, whereas shorter survival was associated with higher clonality in adjacent lung. Of the top 100 tumor clones, a median of approximately 60 were detected in paired uninvolved adjacent lung; about 26 were also among that lung's top 100. Since the design was exploratory, TCR variables were selected using unadjusted p-values with no false-discovery rate correction. Uninvolved tumor-adjacent lung showed the highest T cell clonality, higher than tumor, which suggests more focused antigenic responses in the uninvolved tumor-adjacent lung. Because multi-region tumor sequencing was not done, intratumor heterogeneity could not be ruled out.

TCR beta CDR3 regions were sequenced from DNA using the immunoSEQ Assay. From the authors' description of their analysis: To compute T cell density, TCR beta template counts were normalized to usable DNA, which was estimated by amplifying housekeeping genes. Richness was estimated with the preseqR package, extrapolating to 400,000 templates for PBMC samples and 120,000 templates for tissue samples. Clonality was taken to be one minus Pielou's evenness. Differential abundance testing on productive amino-acid clonotypes, with a minimum total count of 5 and an alpha of 0.1, was used to identify tissue-enriched TCRs. The Jaccard Index and the Morisita Overlap Index were used to quantify repertoire overlap between compartments. GLIPH grouped TCR beta CDR3s together with public tetramer-defined viral CDR3s, and a viral motif had to include at least three viral sequences and show V-gene enrichment. The table was pulled from immuneACCESS by TCRdb, which kept in-frame rearrangements only. Such tables lose some clones; where checked, under half of the loss comes from unresolved V genes, and the rest has no known cause. V and J calls and clone size are as listed in that table; D and trimming were resolved from the DNA. In this sample the table shows about 70,000 clones, roughly nine tenths of which occur a single time. 21% of the sample goes to the ten largest clones.

The chain joins TRBV6-6 to TRBJ1-3; confidence is insufficient to name the D gene. The source material was peripheral blood, sampled before any cancer treatment. This sequence was found in a male donor aged 60 or older with stage III squamous cell lung carcinoma. The CDR3 has the sequence CASRNHESGNTIYF. The DNA sequence is given as TGTGCCTCCCGCAACCACGAGTCTGGAAACACCATATATTTT.